The clone carrying this T cell receptor (beta chain) turned up a few times. Its antigen is not identified. The CDR3 is 14 amino acids. Germline V gene lookup returns CDR1 SGHRS and CDR2 YFSETQ. Trimming cost V 0 bases and J 7 bases, with 8 bases left between them. TCRdb reprocessed the 5' RACE reads with MiXCR, giving one entry per CDR3 protein. The sample holds 1.5 million to 2 million distinct CDR3 sequences, under 35% seen once. This record belongs to a study of identical twins. Findings of the study overall: Fewer insertions were carried by abundant cord blood beta clonotypes, but none was seen in memory repertoires. In drawing conclusions, the study used cross-sectional statistical analysis and did not follow the same donors.

This TCR came from a newborn girl in good health. The rearrangement uses TRBV5-1 and TRBJ1-6; possible D gene TRBD1, 5 bases. The sequenced sample was cord blood. The CDR3 DNA reads as TGCGCCAGCAGCTTGGACAGGTGGAATTCACCCCTCCACTTT. Protein product: CASSLDRWNSPLHF.